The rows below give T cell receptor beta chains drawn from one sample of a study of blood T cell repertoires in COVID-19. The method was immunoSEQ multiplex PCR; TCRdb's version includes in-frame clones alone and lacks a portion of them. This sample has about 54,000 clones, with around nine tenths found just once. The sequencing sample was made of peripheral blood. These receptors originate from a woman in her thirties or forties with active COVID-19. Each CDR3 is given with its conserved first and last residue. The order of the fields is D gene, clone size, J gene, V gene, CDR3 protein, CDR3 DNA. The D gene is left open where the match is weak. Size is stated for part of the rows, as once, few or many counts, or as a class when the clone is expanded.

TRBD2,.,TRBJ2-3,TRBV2,CASSGRGGTDTQYF,TGTGCCAGCAGTGGTCGGGGGGGGACAGATACGCAGTATTTT
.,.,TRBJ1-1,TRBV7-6,CASSLRTVNTEAFF,TGTGCCAGCAGCCTACGGACTGTGAACACTGAAGCTTTCTTT
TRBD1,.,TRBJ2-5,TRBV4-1,CASSQALRGPDRGFEETQYF,TGCGCCAGCAGCCAAGCCTTAAGAGGGCCCGACAGGGGGTTCGAAGAGACCCAGTACTTC
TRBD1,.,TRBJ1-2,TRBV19,CASSIRVTGEDGYTF,TGTGCCAGTAGTATCAGGGTAACAGGGGAAGATGGCTACACCTTC
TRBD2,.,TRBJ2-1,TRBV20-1,CSASTGLAGGPGIEQFF,TGCAGTGCTAGTACGGGACTAGCGGGGGGGCCGGGGATTGAGCAGTTCTTC
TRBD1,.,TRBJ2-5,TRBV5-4,CASKGQEQETQYF,TGTGCCAGCAAGGGACAGGAGCAAGAGACCCAGTACTTC
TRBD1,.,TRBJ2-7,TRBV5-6,CASSPPGQGAYEQYF,TGTGCCAGCAGCCCGCCGGGACAGGGGGCTTACGAGCAGTACTTC
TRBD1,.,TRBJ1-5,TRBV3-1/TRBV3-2,CASSQADRGNQPQHF,TGTGCCAGCAGCCAAGCGGACAGGGGCAATCAGCCCCAGCATTTT
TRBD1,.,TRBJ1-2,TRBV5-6,CASSLSPTTGGFGYTF,TGTGCCAGCAGCTTATCCCCTACGACAGGGGGCTTTGGCTACACCTTC
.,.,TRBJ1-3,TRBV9,CASSVESGGNTIYF,TGTGCCAGCAGCGTAGAATCCGGTGGAAACACCATATATTTT
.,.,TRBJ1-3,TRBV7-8,CASSPEGNTIYF,TGTGCCAGCAGCCCTGAGGGAAACACCATATATTTT
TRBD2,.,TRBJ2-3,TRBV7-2,CASSLGGGITSTDTQYF,TGTGCCAGCAGCTTAGGCGGGGGAATCACTAGCACAGATACGCAGTATTTT
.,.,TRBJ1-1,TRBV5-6,CASSFVQNLNTEAFF,TGTGCCAGCAGCTTCGTCCAGAACCTGAACACTGAAGCTTTCTTT
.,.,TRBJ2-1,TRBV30,CAYLAESSYNEQFF,TGTGCCTACTTAGCGGAGAGCTCCTACAATGAGCAGTTCTTC
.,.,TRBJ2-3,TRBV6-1,CASSEGSRGVTDTQYF,TGTGCCAGCAGTGAAGGTTCCCGGGGTGTCACAGATACGCAGTATTTT
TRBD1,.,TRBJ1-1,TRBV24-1,CATSEASGQGEGGTEAFF,TGTGCCACCAGTGAAGCCTCGGGACAGGGAGAAGGGGGCACTGAAGCTTTCTTT
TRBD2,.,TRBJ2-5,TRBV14,CASSLGTSGSNKETQYF,TGTGCCAGCAGCCTCGGGACTAGCGGATCTAACAAAGAGACCCAGTACTTC
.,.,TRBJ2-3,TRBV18,CASSPPRGTSTDTQYF,TGTGCCAGCTCACCTCCCCGAGGGACTAGCACAGATACGCAGTATTTT
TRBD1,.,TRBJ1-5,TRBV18,CASSPDRGGSNQPQHF,TGTGCCAGCTCCCCAGACAGGGGAGGGAGCAATCAGCCCCAGCATTTT
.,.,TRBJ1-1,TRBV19,CASSFSPGVGTEAFF,TGTGCCAGTAGTTTCTCCCCGGGGGTCGGCACTGAAGCTTTCTTT
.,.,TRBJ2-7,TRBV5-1,CASSLKLGAGYEQYF,TGCGCCAGCAGCTTGAAGTTGGGGGCCGGGTACGAGCAGTACTTC
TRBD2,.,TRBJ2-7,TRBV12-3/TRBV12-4,CASSRGGRNEQYF,TGTGCCAGCAGTCGGGGGGGCCGTAACGAGCAGTACTTC
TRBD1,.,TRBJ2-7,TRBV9,CASSVAGQGIHEQYF,TGTGCCAGCAGCGTAGCGGGACAGGGAATCCACGAGCAGTACTTC
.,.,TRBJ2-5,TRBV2,CASSVGPIIVDKETQYF,TGTGCCAGCAGTGTGGGGCCAATAATTGTCGATAAAGAGACCCAGTACTTC
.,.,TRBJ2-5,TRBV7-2,CASSPPGETQYF,TGTGCCAGCAGCCCCCCCGGGGAGACCCAGTACTTC
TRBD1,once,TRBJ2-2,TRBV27,CASSRDRGDTGELFF,TGTGCCAGCAGTCGAGACAGGGGCGACACCGGGGAGCTGTTTTTT
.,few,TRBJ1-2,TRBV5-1,CASSSQGAGYTF,TGCGCCAGCAGCTCACAGGGCGCGGGCTACACCTTC
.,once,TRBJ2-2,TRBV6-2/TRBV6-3,CASSYPLMRTGELFF,TGTGCCAGCAGTTACCCGTTGATGCGGACCGGGGAGCTGTTTTTT
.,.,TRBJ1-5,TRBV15,CATSRFGAGQPQHF,TGTGCCACCAGCAGATTTGGCGCCGGGCAGCCCCAGCATTTT
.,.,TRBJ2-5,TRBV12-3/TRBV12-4,CASRDSQETQYF,TGTGCCAGCCGGGACTCCCAAGAGACCCAGTACTTC
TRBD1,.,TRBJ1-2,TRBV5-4,CASSLPGTGETYGYTF,TGTGCCAGCAGCTTGCCCGGGACAGGGGAGACCTATGGCTACACCTTC
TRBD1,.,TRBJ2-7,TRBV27,CASSHDRGTYEQYF,TGTGCCAGCAGTCACGACAGGGGTACGTACGAGCAGTACTTC
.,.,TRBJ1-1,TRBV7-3,CASSSDPTGQAFF,TGTGCCAGCAGCTCCGATCCGACAGGCCAAGCTTTCTTT
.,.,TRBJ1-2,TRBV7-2,CASSPGVYGYTF,TGTGCCAGCAGCCCAGGGGTCTATGGCTACACCTTC
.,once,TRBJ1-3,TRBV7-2,CASSAYSGNTIYF,TGTGCCAGCAGCGCGTACTCTGGAAACACCATATATTTT
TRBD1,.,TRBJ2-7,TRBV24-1,CATSDLPTPGQAQGEQYF,TGTGCCACCAGTGATTTGCCCACCCCGGGACAGGCCCAGGGGGAGCAGTACTTC
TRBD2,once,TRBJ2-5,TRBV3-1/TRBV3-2,CAGSQGLAGAQETQYF,TGTGCCGGCAGCCAAGGGCTAGCGGGGGCCCAAGAGACCCAGTACTTC
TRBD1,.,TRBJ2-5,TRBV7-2,CASSLEQGQETQYF,TGTGCCAGCAGCTTAGAACAGGGGCAAGAGACCCAGTACTTC
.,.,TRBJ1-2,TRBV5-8,CASSLGLSPRDYGYTF,TGTGCCAGCAGCTTAGGACTATCACCCCGCGACTATGGCTACACCTTC
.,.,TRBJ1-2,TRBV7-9,CANTDPWGPVEEKGYTF,TGTGCCAACACCGACCCCTGGGGGCCGGTGGAGGAAAAAGGCTACACCTTC
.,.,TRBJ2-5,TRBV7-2,CASSFQGGRETQYF,TGTGCCAGCAGCTTTCAGGGGGGAAGAGAGACCCAGTACTTC
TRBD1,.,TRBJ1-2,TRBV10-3,CAISESGQYYGYTF,TGTGCCATCAGTGAGTCGGGACAGTACTATGGCTACACCTTC
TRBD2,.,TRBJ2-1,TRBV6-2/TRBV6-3,CASSYFGLAGDNEQFF,TGTGCCAGCAGTTACTTTGGACTAGCGGGGGACAATGAGCAGTTCTTC
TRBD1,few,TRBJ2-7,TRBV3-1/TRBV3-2,CASSQYRGPYEQYF,TGTGCCAGCAGCCAATACAGGGGGCCCTACGAGCAGTACTTC